This entry describes one TCR beta chain. Its antigen is currently unknown. The data are from a study of blood T cells in healthy people across ages. The study's findings and limits: With naive T cell percentage, TCR beta diversity showed a strong correlation.

Through a sample-barcoded 5' primer and a J-beta primer mix, a second PCR was run for about 7 to 12 cycles. Every single cDNA molecule received a tag from a template-switch adaptor with 12 random nucleotides. A single record per CDR3 protein comes from TCRdb applying MiXCR to the 5' RACE reads. This table has hundreds of thousands of distinct CDR3 sequences, around 48% appearing once. The CDR3 sequence is 14 residues long. The TCR was taken from a woman aged 60-70 years in good health. This chain joins TRBV12-3 or TRBV12-4 and TRBJ2-1; D ambiguous. With the DNA end fitting TRBJ2-7 better, the J assignment may be wrong. Sequencing input: blood. DNA for the CDR3: TGTGCCAGCAGTTTGGGCACAACCTACAATGAGCAGTACTTC. Translating gives CASSLGTTYNEQYF.